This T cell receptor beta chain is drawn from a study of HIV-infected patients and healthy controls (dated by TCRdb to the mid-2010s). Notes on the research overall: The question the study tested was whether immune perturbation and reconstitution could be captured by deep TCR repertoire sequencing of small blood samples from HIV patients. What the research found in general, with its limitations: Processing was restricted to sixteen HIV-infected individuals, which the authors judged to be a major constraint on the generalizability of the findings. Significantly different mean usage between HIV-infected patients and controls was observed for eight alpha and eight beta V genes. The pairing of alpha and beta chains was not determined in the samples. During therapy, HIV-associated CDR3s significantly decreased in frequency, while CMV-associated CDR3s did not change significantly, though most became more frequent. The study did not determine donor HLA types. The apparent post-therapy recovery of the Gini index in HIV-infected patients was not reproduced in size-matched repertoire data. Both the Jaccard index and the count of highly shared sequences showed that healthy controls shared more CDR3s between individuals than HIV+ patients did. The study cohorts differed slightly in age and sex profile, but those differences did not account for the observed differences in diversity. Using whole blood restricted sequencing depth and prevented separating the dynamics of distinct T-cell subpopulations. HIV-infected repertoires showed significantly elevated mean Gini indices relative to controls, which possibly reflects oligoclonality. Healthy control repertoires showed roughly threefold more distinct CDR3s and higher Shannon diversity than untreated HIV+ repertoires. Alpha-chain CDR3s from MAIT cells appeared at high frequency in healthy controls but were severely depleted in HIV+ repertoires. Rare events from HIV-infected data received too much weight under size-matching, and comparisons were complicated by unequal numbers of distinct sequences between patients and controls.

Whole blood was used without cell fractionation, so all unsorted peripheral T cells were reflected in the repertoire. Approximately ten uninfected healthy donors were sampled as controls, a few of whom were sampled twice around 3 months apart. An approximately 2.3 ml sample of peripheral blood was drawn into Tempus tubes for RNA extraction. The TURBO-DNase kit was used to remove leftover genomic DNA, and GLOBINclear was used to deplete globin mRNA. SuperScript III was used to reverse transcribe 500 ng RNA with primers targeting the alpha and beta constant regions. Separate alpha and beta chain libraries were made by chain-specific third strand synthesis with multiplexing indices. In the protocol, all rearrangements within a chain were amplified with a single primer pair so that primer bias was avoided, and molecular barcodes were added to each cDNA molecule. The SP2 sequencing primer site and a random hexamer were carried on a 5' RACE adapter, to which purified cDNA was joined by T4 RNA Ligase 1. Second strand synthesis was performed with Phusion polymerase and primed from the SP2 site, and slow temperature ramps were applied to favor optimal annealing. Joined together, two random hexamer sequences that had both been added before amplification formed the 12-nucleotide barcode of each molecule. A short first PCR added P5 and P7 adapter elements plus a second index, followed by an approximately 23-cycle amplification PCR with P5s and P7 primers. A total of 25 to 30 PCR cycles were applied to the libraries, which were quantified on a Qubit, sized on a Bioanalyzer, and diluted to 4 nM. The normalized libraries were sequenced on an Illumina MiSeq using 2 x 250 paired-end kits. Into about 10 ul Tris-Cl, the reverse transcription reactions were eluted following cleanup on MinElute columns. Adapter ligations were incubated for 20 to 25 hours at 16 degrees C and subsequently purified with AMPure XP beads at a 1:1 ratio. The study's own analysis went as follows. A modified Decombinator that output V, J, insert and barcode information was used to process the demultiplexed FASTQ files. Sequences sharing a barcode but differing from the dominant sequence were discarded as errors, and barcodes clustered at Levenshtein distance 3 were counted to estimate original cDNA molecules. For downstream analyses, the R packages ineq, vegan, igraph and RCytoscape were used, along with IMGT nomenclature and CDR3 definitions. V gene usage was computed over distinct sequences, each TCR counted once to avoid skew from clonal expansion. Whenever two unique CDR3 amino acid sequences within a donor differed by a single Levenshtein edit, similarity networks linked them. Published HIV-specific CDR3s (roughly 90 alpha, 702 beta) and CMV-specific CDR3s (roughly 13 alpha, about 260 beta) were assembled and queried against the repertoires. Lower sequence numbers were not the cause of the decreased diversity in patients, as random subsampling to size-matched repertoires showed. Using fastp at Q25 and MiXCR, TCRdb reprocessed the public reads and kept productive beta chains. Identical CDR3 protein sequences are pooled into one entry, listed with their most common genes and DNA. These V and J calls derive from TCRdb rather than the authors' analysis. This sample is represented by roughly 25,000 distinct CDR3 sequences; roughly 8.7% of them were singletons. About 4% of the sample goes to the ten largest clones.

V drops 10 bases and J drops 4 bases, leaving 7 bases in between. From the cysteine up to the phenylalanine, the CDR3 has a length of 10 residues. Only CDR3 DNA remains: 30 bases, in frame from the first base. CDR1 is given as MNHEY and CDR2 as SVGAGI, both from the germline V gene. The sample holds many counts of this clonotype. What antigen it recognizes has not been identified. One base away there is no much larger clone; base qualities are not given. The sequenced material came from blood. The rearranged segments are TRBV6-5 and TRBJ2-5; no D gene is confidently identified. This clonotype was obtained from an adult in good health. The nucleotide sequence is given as TGTGCCACCAGAGGAGAGACCCAGTACTTC. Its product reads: CATRGETQYF.